The T cell receptor (beta chain) described here comes from a study of naive and memory T cell subsets. Study-wide results and caveats: Activation and differentiation may alter RNA-based TCR counts. Findings for naive and memory subsets could not be checked against ground truth.

V gave up 6 bases and J gave up 11 bases, with 19 bases separating them. The CDR3 has 13 residues. This clonotype was picked up a small number of times. Antigen unknown. CD4 T cells were positively selected, then CD8 T cells from the CD4-negative fraction. The beta constant-region primer was an equimolar mix of two oligonucleotides covering TRBC1 and TRBC2. Nested alpha and beta constant-region primers with the SP2 primer drove four PCR rounds on ligated cDNA. Ligation attached a single-stranded oligonucleotide with a 12-nucleotide UMI and the SP2 primer to the cDNA 3' end. In TCRdb, the UMI-ligation and nested PCR reads were re-called with MiXCR into one record per CDR3 protein. Altogether around 18,000 distinct CDR3 sequences are present, around 8.2% being singletons, with the ten largest covering 20% to 25%.

This TCR was sampled from a human donor in good health. The chain has TRBV12-3 or TRBV12-4 and TRBJ1-1; D is unresolved. Sequences were obtained from central memory CD8+ T cells from blood. The CDR3 region has the DNA TGTGCCAGCAGGAAACGGTGGAGGAGTGAGGCTTTCTTT. Translating it yields CASRKRWRSEAFF.